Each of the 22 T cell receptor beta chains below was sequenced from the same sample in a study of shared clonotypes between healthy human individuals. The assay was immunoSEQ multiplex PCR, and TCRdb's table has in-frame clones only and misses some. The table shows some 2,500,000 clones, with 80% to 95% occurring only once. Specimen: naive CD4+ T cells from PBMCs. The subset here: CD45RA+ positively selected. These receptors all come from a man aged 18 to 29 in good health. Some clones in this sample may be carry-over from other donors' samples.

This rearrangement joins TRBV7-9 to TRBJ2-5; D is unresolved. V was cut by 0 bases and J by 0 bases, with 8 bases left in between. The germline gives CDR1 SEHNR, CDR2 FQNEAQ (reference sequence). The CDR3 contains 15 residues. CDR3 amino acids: CASSLARGYQETQYF. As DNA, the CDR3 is TGTGCCAGCAGCTTAGCGCGAGGCTACCAAGAGACCCAGTACTTC.

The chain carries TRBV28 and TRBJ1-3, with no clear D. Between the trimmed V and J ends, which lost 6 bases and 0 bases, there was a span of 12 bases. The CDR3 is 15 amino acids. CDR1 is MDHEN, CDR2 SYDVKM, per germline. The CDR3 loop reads CASRPITVSGNTIYF. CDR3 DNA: TGTGCCAGCAGGCCCATTACAGTCTCTGGAAACACCATATATTTT.

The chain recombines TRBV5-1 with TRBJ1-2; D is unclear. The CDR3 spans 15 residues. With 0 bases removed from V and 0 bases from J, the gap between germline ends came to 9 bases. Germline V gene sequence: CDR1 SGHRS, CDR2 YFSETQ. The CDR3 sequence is CASSLEAATNYGYTF. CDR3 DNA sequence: TGCGCCAGCAGCTTGGAGGCAGCTACTAACTATGGCTACACCTTC.

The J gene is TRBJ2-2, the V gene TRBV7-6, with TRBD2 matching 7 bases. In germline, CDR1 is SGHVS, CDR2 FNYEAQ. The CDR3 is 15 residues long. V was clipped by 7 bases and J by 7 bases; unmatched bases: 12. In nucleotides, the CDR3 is TGTGCCAGCAACCGGGCCGGGACTAACGGCGGGGAGCTGTTTTTT. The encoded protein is CASNRAGTNGGELFF.

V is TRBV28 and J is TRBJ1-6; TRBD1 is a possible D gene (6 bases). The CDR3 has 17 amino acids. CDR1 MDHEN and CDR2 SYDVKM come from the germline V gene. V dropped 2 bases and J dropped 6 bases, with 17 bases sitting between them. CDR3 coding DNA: TGTGCCAGCAGTTTACTATCAGGGGAATCCCGTAATTCACCCCTCCACTTT. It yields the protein CASSLLSGESRNSPLHF.

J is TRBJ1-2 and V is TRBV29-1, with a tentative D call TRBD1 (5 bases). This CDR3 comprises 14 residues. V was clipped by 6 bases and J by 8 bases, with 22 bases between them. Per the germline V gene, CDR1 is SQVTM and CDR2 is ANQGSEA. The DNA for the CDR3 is TGCAGCGTCCATGGGGCCCCCGCAGAAGAGGGCTACACCTTC. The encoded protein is CSVHGAPAEEGYTF.

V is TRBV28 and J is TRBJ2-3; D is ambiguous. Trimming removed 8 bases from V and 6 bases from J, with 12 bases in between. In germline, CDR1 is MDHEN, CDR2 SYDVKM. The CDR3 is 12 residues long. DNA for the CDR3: TGTGCCAGCGGATTAACCGTGGATACGCAGTATTTT. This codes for CASGLTVDTQYF. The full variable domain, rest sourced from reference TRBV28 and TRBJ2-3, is DVKVTQSSRYLVKRTGEKVFLECVQDMDHENMFWYRQDPGLGLRLIYFSYDVKMKEKGDIPEGYSVSREKKERFSLILESASTNQTSMYLCASGLTVDTQYFGPGTRLTVL.

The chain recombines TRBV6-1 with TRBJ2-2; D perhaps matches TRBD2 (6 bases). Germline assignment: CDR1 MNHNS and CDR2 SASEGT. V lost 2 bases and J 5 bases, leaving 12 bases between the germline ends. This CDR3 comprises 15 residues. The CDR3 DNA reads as TGTGCCAGCAGTGAAAGGGCGGGATGGACCGGGGAGCTGTTTTTT. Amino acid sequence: CASSERAGWTGELFF.

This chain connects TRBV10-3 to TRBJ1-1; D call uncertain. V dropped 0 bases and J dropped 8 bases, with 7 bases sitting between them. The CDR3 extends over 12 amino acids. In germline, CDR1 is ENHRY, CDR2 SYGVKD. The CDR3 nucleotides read TGTGCCATCAGTGAGTCTCGAAGCGAAGCTTTCTTT. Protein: CAISESRSEAFF.

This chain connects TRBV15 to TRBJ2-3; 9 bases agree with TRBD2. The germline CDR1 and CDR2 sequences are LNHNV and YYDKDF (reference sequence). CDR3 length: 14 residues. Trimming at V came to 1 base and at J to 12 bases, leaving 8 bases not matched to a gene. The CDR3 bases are TGTGCCACCAGCAGAGCGCTAGCGGGAACCCCTCAGTATTTT. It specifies CATSRALAGTPQYF.

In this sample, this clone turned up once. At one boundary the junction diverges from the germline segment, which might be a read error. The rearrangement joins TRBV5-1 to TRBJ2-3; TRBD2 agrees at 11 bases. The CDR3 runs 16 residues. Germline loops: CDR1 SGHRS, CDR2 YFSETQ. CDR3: CTSSLGTSGSTDTQYF. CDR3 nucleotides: TGCACCAGCAGCCTCGGGACTAGCGGTAGCACAGATACGCAGTATTTT.

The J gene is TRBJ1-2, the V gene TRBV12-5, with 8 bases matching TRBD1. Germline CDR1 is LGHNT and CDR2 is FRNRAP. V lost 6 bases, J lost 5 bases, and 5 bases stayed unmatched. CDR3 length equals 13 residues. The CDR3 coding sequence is TGTGCTAGTGGGACAGGGGAAGGGTATGGCTACACCTTC. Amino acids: CASGTGEGYGYTF.

This CDR3 reads CASSLGGGMTYEQYF. CDR3 in DNA: TGTGCCAGCAGCTTAGGGGGCGGTATGACCTACGAGCAGTACTTC. The J gene is TRBJ2-7, the V gene TRBV7-2; D perhaps matches TRBD1 (5 bases). The CDR3 extends over 15 amino acids. Germline assignment: CDR1 SGHTA and CDR2 FQGNSA. V dropped 1 base and J dropped 2 bases, with 12 bases sitting between them.

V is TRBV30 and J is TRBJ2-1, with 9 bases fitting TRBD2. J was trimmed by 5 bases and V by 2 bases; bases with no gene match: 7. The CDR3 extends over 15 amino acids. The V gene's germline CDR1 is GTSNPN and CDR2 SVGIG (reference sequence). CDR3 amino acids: CAWSIGLARHNEQFF. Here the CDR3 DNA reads TGTGCCTGGAGTATTGGACTAGCGAGGCACAATGAGCAGTTCTTC. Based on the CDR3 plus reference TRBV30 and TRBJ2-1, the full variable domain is SQTIHQWPATLVQPVGSPLSLECTVEGTSNPNLYWYRQAAGRGLQLLFYSVGIGQISSEVPQNLSASRPQDRQFILSSKKLLLSDSGFYLCAWSIGLARHNEQFFGPGTRLTVL.

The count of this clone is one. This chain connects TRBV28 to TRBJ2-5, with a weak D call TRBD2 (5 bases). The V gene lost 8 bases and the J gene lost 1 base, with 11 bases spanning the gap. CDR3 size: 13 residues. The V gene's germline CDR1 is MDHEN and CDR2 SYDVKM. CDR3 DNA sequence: TGTGCCAGCGTCGGTGGGAGCCAAGAGACCCAGTACTTC. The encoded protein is CASVGGSQETQYF.

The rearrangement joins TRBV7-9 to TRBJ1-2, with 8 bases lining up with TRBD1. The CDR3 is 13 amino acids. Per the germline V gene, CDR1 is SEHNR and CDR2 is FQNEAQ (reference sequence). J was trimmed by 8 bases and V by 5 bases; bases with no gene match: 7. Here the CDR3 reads CASSRPTGEGYTF. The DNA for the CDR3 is TGTGCCAGCAGCAGACCGACAGGGGAGGGCTACACCTTC.

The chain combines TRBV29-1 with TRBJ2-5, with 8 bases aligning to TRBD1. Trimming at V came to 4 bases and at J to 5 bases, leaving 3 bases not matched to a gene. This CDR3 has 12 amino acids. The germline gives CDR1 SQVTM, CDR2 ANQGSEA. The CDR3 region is CSVAGGAETQYF. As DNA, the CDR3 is TGCAGCGTTGCAGGGGGCGCGGAGACCCAGTACTTC.

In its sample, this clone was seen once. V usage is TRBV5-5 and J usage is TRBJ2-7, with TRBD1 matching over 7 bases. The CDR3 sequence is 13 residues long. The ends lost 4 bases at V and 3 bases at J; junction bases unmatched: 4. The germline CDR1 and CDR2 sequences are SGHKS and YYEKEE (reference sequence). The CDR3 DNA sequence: TGTGCCAGCAGCCTAGGGACAGTCTACGAGCAGTACTTC. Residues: CASSLGTVYEQYF.

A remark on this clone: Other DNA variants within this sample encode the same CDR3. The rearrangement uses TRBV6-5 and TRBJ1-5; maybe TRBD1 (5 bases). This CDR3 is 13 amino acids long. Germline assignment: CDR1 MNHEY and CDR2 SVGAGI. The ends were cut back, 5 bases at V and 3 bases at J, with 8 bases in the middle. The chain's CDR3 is CASSTGANQPQHF. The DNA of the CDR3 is TGTGCCAGCAGTACCGGGGCCAATCAGCCCCAGCATTTT.

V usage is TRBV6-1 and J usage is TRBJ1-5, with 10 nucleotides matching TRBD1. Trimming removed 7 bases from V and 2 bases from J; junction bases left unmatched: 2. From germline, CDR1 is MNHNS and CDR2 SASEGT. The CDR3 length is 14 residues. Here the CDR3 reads CASIGTGGNQPQHF. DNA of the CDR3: TGTGCCAGCATTGGGACAGGGGGCAATCAGCCCCAGCATTTT.

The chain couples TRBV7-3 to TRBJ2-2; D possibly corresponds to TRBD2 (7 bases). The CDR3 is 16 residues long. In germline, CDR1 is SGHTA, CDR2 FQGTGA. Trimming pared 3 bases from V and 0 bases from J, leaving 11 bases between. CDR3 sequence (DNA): TGTGCCAGCAGCTTTGGCGGGGGCACGAACACCGGGGAGCTGTTTTTT. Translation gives CASSFGGGTNTGELFF.

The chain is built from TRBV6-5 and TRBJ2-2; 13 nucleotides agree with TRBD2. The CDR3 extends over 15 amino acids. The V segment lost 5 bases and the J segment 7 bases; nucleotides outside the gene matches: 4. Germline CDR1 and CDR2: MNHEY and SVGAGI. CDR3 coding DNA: TGTGCCAGCAGTGGGGGGACTAGCGGGATCGGGGAGCTGTTTTTT. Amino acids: CASSGGTSGIGELFF.